This T cell receptor beta chain was identified in a study of blood T cell repertoires in COVID-19. Across the study: There were acute and convalescent COVID-19 samples, and they came from the United States, Italy and Spain. Sample material is recorded as cDNA or gDNA derived from T cells, B-cell-depleted T cells, or PBMCs.

Under the authors' procedure: Researchers report that nucleated cell counts were estimated from reference gene primer amplification. Sequencing was performed with immunoSEQ multiplex PCR; in TCRdb, only in-frame clones are kept and a portion is missing. The DNA was the basis for D and trimming; V, J and clone size are from that table. Found here are over 150,000 clones, around three quarters of them singletons; the top ten hold approximately 8%. The TCR originated in a man in his sixties with acute or convalescent COVID-19. The material sequenced was peripheral blood.

Here the CDR3 reads CASSFEVGETQYF. CDR3 bases: TGTGCCAGCAGCTTTGAGGTCGGGGAGACCCAGTACTTC. The rearrangement links TRBV7-3 to TRBJ2-5, with unresolved D. This CDR3 is 13 amino acids long. Trimming removed 3 bases at V and 5 bases at J, with 10 bases between. Germline V gene data show CDR1 as SGHTA and CDR2 as FQGTGA.